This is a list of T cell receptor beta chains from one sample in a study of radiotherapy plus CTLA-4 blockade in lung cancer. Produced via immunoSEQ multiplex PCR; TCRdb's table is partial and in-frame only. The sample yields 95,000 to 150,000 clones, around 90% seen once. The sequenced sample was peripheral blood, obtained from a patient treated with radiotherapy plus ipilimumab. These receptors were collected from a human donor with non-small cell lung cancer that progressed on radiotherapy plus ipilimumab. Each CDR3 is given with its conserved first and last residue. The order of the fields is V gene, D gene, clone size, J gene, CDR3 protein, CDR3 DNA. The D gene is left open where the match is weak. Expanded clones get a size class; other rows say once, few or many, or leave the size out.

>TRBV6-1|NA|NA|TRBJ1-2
CASSLSLHYGYTF
TGTGCCAGCAGTCTGAGCCTTCATTATGGCTACACCTTC
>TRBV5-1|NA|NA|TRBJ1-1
CASSPSPGSYTEAFF
TGCGCCAGCAGCCCCTCCCCAGGGTCTTACACTGAAGCTTTCTTT
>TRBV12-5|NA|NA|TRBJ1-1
CASGLGGAFEAFF
TGTGCTAGTGGTTTGGGGGGGGCATTTGAAGCTTTCTTT
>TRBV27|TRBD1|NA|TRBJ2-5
CASSSPGQGQETQYF
TGTGCCAGCAGTTCCCCGGGACAGGGGCAAGAGACCCAGTACTTC
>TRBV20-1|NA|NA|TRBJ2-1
CSAPLRGEQFF
TGCAGTGCTCCCCTCCGGGGCGAGCAGTTCTTC
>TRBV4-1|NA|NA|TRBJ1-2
CASSQWARGGGYGYTF
TGCGCCAGCAGCCAATGGGCAAGAGGAGGCGGCTATGGCTACACCTTC
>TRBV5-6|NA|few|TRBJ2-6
CASSLGFSGANVLTF
TGTGCCAGCAGTTTGGGGTTCTCTGGGGCCAACGTCCTGACTTTC
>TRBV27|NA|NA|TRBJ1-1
CASSLSGPGRGNTEAFF
TGTGCCAGCAGTTTATCAGGACCGGGCAGGGGGAACACTGAAGCTTTCTTT
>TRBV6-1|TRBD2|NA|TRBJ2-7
CAGRTSGSYEQYF
TGTGCTGGACGGACTAGCGGGAGCTACGAGCAGTACTTC
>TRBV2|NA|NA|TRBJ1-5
CASSPRAPSNQPQHF
TGTGCCAGCAGCCCCAGGGCTCCAAGCAATCAGCCCCAGCATTTT
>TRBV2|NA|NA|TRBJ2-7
CASNSLSGPSRSYEQYF
TGTGCCAGCAATTCTCTGTCGGGGCCTTCCCGCTCCTACGAGCAGTACTTC
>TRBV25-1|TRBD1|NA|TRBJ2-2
CASSVQGAGELFF
TGTGCCAGCAGTGTGCAGGGGGCCGGGGAGCTGTTTTTT
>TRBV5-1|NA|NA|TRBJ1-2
CASSLASTNYGYTF
TGCGCCAGCAGCTTGGCCTCTACTAACTATGGCTACACCTTC